The 30 T cell receptor beta chains in this list originate from one sample, sequenced in a study of blood T cells in healthy people across ages (dated by TCRdb to the mid-2010s). The library was generated by 5' RACE. Sequencing relied on an Illumina HiSeq 2500. A second PCR of 7 to 11 cycles was performed with a sample-barcoded 5' primer and a J-beta primer mix. In TCRdb, the public reads were trimmed at Q25 with fastp and aligned with MiXCR, with productive beta chains retained. Each record represents a unique CDR3 protein, reported with the most common genes and DNA among its rows. The sample table contains fewer than 2,000,000 distinct CDR3 sequences; only one count was recorded for about 32% of them. The ten largest account for approximately 11% of the sample. Specimen: blood. The receptors were gathered from a young woman in good health.

This clonotype was observed a few times. The chain employs TRBV6-6 and TRBJ2-7; tentatively, D is TRBD1 or TRBD2 (5 bases each). This CDR3 contains 15 residues. The V gene lost 5 bases and the J gene lost 0 bases, with 14 bases spanning the gap. Germline CDR1 is MNHNY and CDR2 is SVGAGI (reference sequence). The CDR3 coding sequence is TGTGCCAGCAGTAAGGTGGGACGCAGCTCCTACGAGCAGTACTTC. Encoded protein: CASSKVGRSSYEQYF.

J is TRBJ2-7 and V is TRBV20-1; 8 bases match TRBD1. The CDR3 is made up of 12 amino acids. Per the germline V gene, CDR1 is DFQATT and CDR2 is SNEGSKA (reference sequence). Trimming took 4 bases from V and 3 from J; bases not matched to a gene: 2. The CDR3 protein is CSAKGQVYEQYF. CDR3 bases: TGCAGTGCTAAGGGACAGGTCTACGAGCAGTACTTC.

This sequence joins TRBV27 and TRBJ2-7; possible D gene TRBD2, 5 bases. The CDR3 totals 13 residues. CDR1 is MNHEY and CDR2 is SMNVEV in the germline V gene (reference sequence). Trimming cost V 4 bases and J 6 bases, with 13 bases left between them. The CDR3 protein is CASSWGAPSEQYF. The CDR3 DNA is TGTGCCAGCAGTTGGGGAGCGCCAAGCGAGCAGTACTTC.

In this sample, this clonotype turned up many times. The genes are TRBV29-1 and TRBJ2-7; 8 bases are shared with TRBD2. Trimming at V came to 2 bases and at J to 0 bases, leaving 0 bases not matched to a gene. The CDR3 runs 13 residues. Germline CDR1 and CDR2: SQVTM and ANQGSEA. The CDR3 DNA is TGCAGCGTTGAAACTAGCGGCTCCTACGAGCAGTACTTC. The encoded protein is CSVETSGSYEQYF.

The CDR3 DNA follows: TGCGCCAGCACAGGATCCGGGGAGCTGTTTTTT. Translation: CASTGSGELFF. The chain recombines TRBV5-1 with TRBJ2-2; D unresolved. V was clipped by 6 bases and J by 6 bases, with 6 bases between them. In germline, CDR1 is SGHRS, CDR2 YFSETQ. The CDR3 contains 11 residues.

The chain combines TRBV25-1 with TRBJ1-5; no reliable D call. Deletions cut 4 bases from V and 4 bases from J, with 8 bases between. Germline V gene data show CDR1 as MGHDK and CDR2 as SYGVNS. CDR3 length: 13 residues. This CDR3 reads CASSAAWNQPQHF. The CDR3 DNA is TGTGCCAGCAGTGCCGCATGGAATCAGCCCCAGCATTTT.

A few counts support this clonotype. Relative to the germline gene, one junction end is altered; a read error may explain this. The rearrangement joins TRBV2 to TRBJ2-3, with 8 bases lining up with TRBD2. This CDR3 has 14 amino acids. Germline-derived CDR1 and CDR2 are SNHLY and FYNNEI. The CDR3 nucleotides are TGTGCCAGCACGAGCGGGGGAGCCCCAGATACGCGGTATTTT. It translates to CASTSGGAPDTRYF.

This clonotype was seen a few times. The V call is TRBV20-1, the J call TRBJ2-1, with D possibly matching TRBD2 (5 bases). Germline assignment: CDR1 DFQATT and CDR2 SNEGSKA (reference sequence). The V gene lost 3 bases and the J gene lost 4 bases, with 7 bases spanning the gap. CDR3 length: 12 residues. CDR3 nucleotide sequence: TGCAGTGCTAGGACTACTTACAATGAGCAGTTCTTC. Amino acids: CSARTTYNEQFF.

The chain is built from TRBV6-5 and TRBJ2-1; a possible D gene is TRBD2 (7 bases). Trimming removed 7 bases at V and 1 base at J, with 14 bases between. CDR1 is MNHEY, CDR2 SVGAGI, per germline. CDR3 length: 15 residues. This chain's CDR3 is CASTGGGGSYNEQFF. CDR3 coding DNA: TGTGCCAGCACCGGAGGGGGGGGTTCCTACAATGAGCAGTTCTTC.

The chain couples TRBV18 to TRBJ1-4; 8 positions agree with TRBD1. The CDR3 extends over 17 amino acids. Germline V CDR1 and CDR2: KGHSH, LQKENI. J gave up 8 bases and V 3 bases, and 14 bases lay outside the gene matches. CDR3 residues: CASSPTLPGTGYEKLFF. CDR3 bases: TGTGCCAGCTCACCGACCCTCCCCGGGACAGGCTACGAAAAACTGTTTTTT.

This clonotype was seen repeatedly, ten times or more. The chain uses TRBV10-3 and TRBJ2-7; the D call may be TRBD1 or TRBD2 (6 bases each). The CDR3 is made up of 15 amino acids. V dropped 3 bases and J dropped 4 bases, with 16 bases sitting between them. Per germline, CDR1 ENHRY and CDR2 SYGVKD. This chain's CDR3 is CAISEQGHRGYEQYF. CDR3 coding DNA: TGTGCCATCAGTGAACAGGGTCACCGGGGGTACGAGCAGTACTTC.

This chain joins TRBV20-1 and TRBJ2-7, with 8 positions matching TRBD2. CDR1 is DFQATT, CDR2 SNEGSKA, per germline (reference sequence). The CDR3 totals 13 residues. V trimming: 6 bases; J trimming: 0 bases; junction bases outside the gene matches: 4. The CDR3 reads CSARTSFSYEQYF. The DNA for the CDR3 is TGCAGTGCCCGGACTAGCTTCTCCTACGAGCAGTACTTC.

This clonotype has just a few counts. The V call is TRBV7-9, the J call TRBJ2-3; 7 nucleotides line up with TRBD1. CDR1 is SEHNR, CDR2 FQNEAQ, per germline (reference sequence). Trimming took 1 base from V and 3 from J; bases not matched to a gene: 7. The CDR3 covers 16 residues. The DNA for the CDR3 is TGTGCCAGCAGCTTAGGTCCGCGACAGGGTACAGATACGCAGTATTTT. It yields the protein CASSLGPRQGTDTQYF.

The rearrangement uses TRBV18 and TRBJ2-7, with 12 bases aligning to TRBD2. TRBJ2-5 matches the DNA end more closely, so the J call is doubtful. CDR3 size: 17 residues. CDR1 KGHSH and CDR2 LQKENI come from the germline V gene. CDR3 coding DNA: TGTGCCAGCTCACAGGGACTAGCGGGCGCTCGGGGAGAGACCCAGTACTTC. Amino acids: CASSQGLAGARGETQYF.

This clonotype was counted between two and nine times. This chain links TRBV2 with TRBJ2-3; perhaps TRBD2 as D (5 bases). The germline V gene has CDR1 SNHLY and CDR2 FYNNEI. This CDR3 has 12 residues. Trimming left V 6 bases short and J 5 bases short, with 9 bases between. The CDR3 reads CASSVAKDTQYF. The DNA of the CDR3 is TGTGCCAGCAGCGTAGCGAAAGATACGCAGTATTTT.

This chain connects TRBV19 to TRBJ2-2; maybe TRBD1 (6 bases). Germline V gives CDR1 LNHDA, CDR2 SQIVND (reference sequence). The V and J ends lost 7 bases and 1 base respectively, with 13 bases between them. The CDR3 is made up of 15 amino acids. The CDR3 bases are TGTGCCAGTAAGGGGGACAAGCAGAACACCGGGGAGCTGTTTTTT. It is translated as CASKGDKQNTGELFF.

V is TRBV27 and J is TRBJ1-1, with D perhaps matching TRBD1 (5 bases). V was clipped by 3 bases and J by 5 bases, with 13 bases between them. CDR1 is MNHEY, CDR2 SMNVEV, per germline (reference sequence). The CDR3 consists of 14 residues. The CDR3 sequence: CASSLVGGKTEAFF. The DNA for the CDR3 is TGTGCCAGCAGTTTGGTCGGGGGGAAGACTGAAGCTTTCTTT.

The table lists this clonotype with a few counts. The gene calls are TRBV7-9 and TRBJ2-1; possibly TRBD1 for D (6 bases). With 6 bases removed from V and 0 bases from J, the gap between germline ends came to 27 bases. Per germline, CDR1 SEHNR and CDR2 FQNEAQ (reference sequence). This CDR3 spans 20 amino acids. The CDR3 bases are TGTGCCAGCAGTTTGGGCCGGGACAAGCGATCCGTGAGCTCCTACAATGAGCAGTTCTTC. Residues: CASSLGRDKRSVSSYNEQFF. Based on the CDR3 plus reference TRBV7-9 and TRBJ2-1, the full variable domain is DTGVSQNPRHKITKRGQNVTFRCDPISEHNRLYWYRQTLGQGPEFLTYFQNEAQLEKSRLLSDRFSAERPKGSFSTLEIQRTEQGDSAMYLCASSLGRDKRSVSSYNEQFFGPGTRLTVL.

This clonotype was picked up a small number of times. The rearrangement links TRBV20-1 to TRBJ1-2, with D hard to call. The CDR3 extends over 13 amino acids. V was trimmed by 7 bases and J by 5 bases, leaving 17 bases between them. Per the germline V gene, CDR1 is DFQATT and CDR2 is SNEGSKA (reference sequence). The CDR3 nucleotides read TGCAGTGTTACCCTGGACGGAAGGTATGGCTACACCTTC. This encodes CSVTLDGRYGYTF.

This clonotype was detected only a few times. The CDR3 nucleotides read TGCAGTGCTAGAGTAGGGACTAGCATAGCCTACAATGAGCAGTTCTTC. This translates into CSARVGTSIAYNEQFF. The rearrangement joins TRBV20-1 to TRBJ2-1, with TRBD2 matching 9 bases. The length of the CDR3 is 16 residues. Trimming at V came to 1 base and at J to 2 bases, leaving 6 bases not matched to a gene. Looked up from germline, CDR1 is DFQATT and CDR2 is SNEGSKA (reference sequence).

This clonotype was seen repeatedly, ten times or more. This may be a read error, as it is one base from a much larger clone. Written as DNA, the CDR3 is TGTGCCACCAGTGACTTCGGACTAGCGGGAGGATATGAGCAGTTCTTC. Translated, it gives CATSDFGLAGGYEQFF. The chain carries TRBV24-1 and TRBJ2-1; 14 bases are shared with TRBD2. V gave up 4 bases and J gave up 8 bases; unmatched junction bases: 6. CDR1 and CDR2 from the germline V gene are KGHDR and SFDVKD. This CDR3 spans 16 amino acids.

The chain combines TRBV7-9 with TRBJ2-2; 8 nucleotides agree with TRBD2. With V trimmed by 0 bases and J by 2 bases, 5 bases remained unmatched. The V gene's germline CDR1 is SEHNR and CDR2 FQNEAQ (reference sequence). This CDR3 region has 17 residues. CDR3 sequence: CASSLAMAGGNTGELFF. CDR3 DNA: TGTGCCAGCAGCTTAGCGATGGCGGGGGGAAACACCGGGGAGCTGTTTTTT.

This clonotype was seen many times. The chain carries TRBV13 and TRBJ2-7, with 9 bases fitting TRBD1. Germline-derived CDR1 and CDR2 are PRHDT and FYEKMQ (reference sequence). Losses at the gene ends were 5 bases for V and 4 bases for J; bases not matched to a gene: 9. CDR3 length equals 15 residues. In nucleotides, the CDR3 is TGTGCCAGCAGCGCGGACAGGGGTGCTCTTTACGAGCAGTACTTC. Translation: CASSADRGALYEQYF.

This clonotype was counted between two and nine times. The chain links TRBV12-5 to TRBJ1-5; 9 bases align to TRBD1. In germline, CDR1 is LGHNT, CDR2 FRNRAP. Unmatched junction bases numbered 19, after V lost 3 bases and J lost 7 bases. The CDR3 sequence is 19 residues long. The CDR3 DNA reads TGTGCTAGTGGTTTTGGTGCTACCGGGACAGGGTGGTTGGGGCAGCCCCAGCATTTT. Its protein product is CASGFGATGTGWLGQPQHF.

The CDR3 sequence: CAISEPSAAYEQYF. The CDR3 bases are TGTGCCATCAGTGAACCAAGCGCGGCCTACGAGCAGTACTTC. The chain uses TRBV10-3 and TRBJ2-7; D is uncertain. The V end was cut by 3 bases, the J end by 2 bases, with 11 bases between. The CDR3 contains 14 residues. Per the germline V gene, CDR1 is ENHRY and CDR2 is SYGVKD.

This clonotype has more than one count but fewer than ten. This rearrangement joins TRBV6-4 to TRBJ2-1; D may be TRBD2 (5 bases). The CDR3 is 14 amino acids. With 7 bases removed from V and 0 bases from J, the gap between germline ends came to 10 bases. CDR1 and CDR2 (germline): MRHNA, SNTAGT. CDR3 nucleotide sequence: TGTGCCAGCAAAAGAGGGAGCTCCTACAATGAGCAGTTCTTC. Encoded protein: CASKRGSSYNEQFF.

Of note for this clonotype: Germline is not matched at one junction end, which may reflect a read error. This chain connects TRBV4-1 to TRBJ2-7; the D gene is possibly TRBD2 (5 bases). The CDR3 loop spans 15 amino acids. Germline CDR1 MGHRA, CDR2 YSYEKL. Here the CDR3 DNA reads TGCGCCAGCAGCAAAGAATCCGGGGTTTCCTACGAGCAGTACTTC. Translating it yields CASSKESGVSYEQYF.

This clonotype appeared a single time. The rearrangement joins TRBV27 to TRBJ1-2, with 7 positions matching TRBD1. CDR3 length: 13 amino acids. V shed 3 bases, J shed 7 bases, and the junction held 5 bases outside the gene matches. Germline CDR1 reads MNHEY; CDR2 reads SMNVEV (reference sequence). In DNA form, the CDR3 reads TGTGCCAGCAGTTTTAAAGGGGGCGCTGGCTACACCTTC. Its protein product is CASSFKGGAGYTF.

This clonotype was found once. This chain uses TRBV20-1 with TRBJ1-4, with a possible D match to TRBD1 (5 bases). The CDR3 contains 14 residues. Deletions cut 6 bases from V and 4 bases from J, with 15 bases between. Germline V gene data show CDR1 as DFQATT and CDR2 as SNEGSKA (reference sequence). As DNA, the CDR3 is TGCAGTGCGTGGAGGGGAGCTTTTAATGAAAAACTGTTTTTT. This encodes CSAWRGAFNEKLFF.

This clonotype was seen only a few times. This chain joins TRBV20-1 and TRBJ1-4; possible D gene TRBD1, 5 bases. The CDR3 extends over 15 amino acids. With 1 base removed from V and 7 bases from J, the gap between germline ends came to 16 bases. Germline V gives CDR1 DFQATT, CDR2 SNEGSKA (reference sequence). The CDR3 reads CSARVGAGMGEKLFF. CDR3 coding DNA: TGCAGTGCTAGAGTTGGGGCAGGGATGGGTGAAAAACTGTTTTTT.